Following are 24 T cell receptor beta chains from one sample sequenced in a study of shared clonotypes between healthy human individuals. Assay: immunoSEQ multiplex PCR; the TCRdb copy retains only in-frame clones and omits some. The data contain about 610,000 clones, roughly 97% of them singletons. Specimen: naive CD4+ T cells sorted from blood. Documented subset: CD45RA+ positively selected. Source of these receptors: a woman aged 30 to 39 in good health.

This clone was observed once. This sequence joins TRBV2 and TRBJ1-2; 12 bases agree with TRBD1. Germline V gene sequence: CDR1 SNHLY, CDR2 FYNNEI. Losses at the gene ends were 8 bases for V and 7 bases for J; bases not matched to a gene: 2. This CDR3 comprises 12 residues. The CDR3 coding sequence is TGTGCCAGCCGGGACAGGGGGCTTGGCTACACCTTC. The encoded protein is CASRDRGLGYTF.

The chain links TRBV5-6 to TRBJ1-5; 7 positions match TRBD1. This CDR3 spans 14 amino acids. V trimming: 2 bases; J trimming: 2 bases; junction bases outside the gene matches: 1. Germline V CDR1 and CDR2: SGHDT, YYEEEE. The CDR3 coding sequence is TGTGCCAGCAGCTTAAGGGGGCGCAATCAGCCCCAGCATTTT. Translation: CASSLRGRNQPQHF.

The CDR3 reads CASSHLGLAGQRETQYF. DNA of the CDR3: TGCGCCAGCAGTCACCTTGGACTAGCGGGGCAGAGGGAGACCCAGTACTTC. The V call is TRBV23-1, the J call TRBJ2-5; 12 bases agree with TRBD2. TRBV23-1 belongs to the ORF category, with a function that is uncertain. The junction had 10 bases not matched to a gene; V was cut back by 3 bases and J by 5 bases. The CDR3 extends over 17 amino acids.

The V call is TRBV5-6, the J call TRBJ2-3; TRBD2 agrees at 8 bases. This CDR3 is built from 13 residues. The ends lost 5 bases at V and 1 base at J; junction bases unmatched: 0. CDR1 is SGHDT and CDR2 is YYEEEE in the germline V gene. The CDR3 region has the DNA TGTGCCAGCAGGACTAGCGGCACAGATACGCAGTATTTT. Translated: CASRTSGTDTQYF.

The chain links TRBV28 to TRBJ2-1; 9 bases line up with TRBD2. The V and J ends lost 8 bases and 7 bases, in that order; junction bases with no gene match: 9. Germline V gene data show CDR1 as MDHEN and CDR2 as SYDVKM. This CDR3 spans 14 amino acids. For the CDR3, the DNA is TGTGCCAGCGCGGGGGGGAGGGAGTTAAATGAGCAGTTCTTC. This gives the protein CASAGGRELNEQFF.

This chain joins TRBV27 and TRBJ2-3; D gene ambiguous. V gave up 8 bases and J gave up 0 bases, with 6 bases separating them. Germline V lookup: CDR1 MNHEY, CDR2 SMNVEV (reference sequence). The CDR3 runs 12 residues. The CDR3, as DNA: TGTGCCAGCTTCACTAGCACAGATACGCAGTATTTT. It encodes CASFTSTDTQYF.

This chain connects TRBV19 to TRBJ1-5, with D unclear. The CDR3 sequence is 15 residues long. From germline, CDR1 is LNHDA and CDR2 SQIVND (reference sequence). Deletions cut 6 bases from V and 7 bases from J, with 19 bases between. The DNA of the CDR3 is TGTGCCAGTAGCCTAGACGAGTTTTTCGGGCAGCCCCAGCATTTT. It yields the protein CASSLDEFFGQPQHF.

The J gene is TRBJ1-5, the V gene TRBV19; perhaps TRBD1 as D (6 bases). The CDR3 extends over 15 amino acids. The V end lost 3 bases, the J end lost 6 bases, and 15 bases lay between the germline ends. CDR1 LNHDA and CDR2 SQIVND come from the germline V gene (reference sequence). The CDR3 spells CASSMMAGVGQPQHF. The CDR3, as DNA: TGTGCCAGTAGTATGATGGCAGGGGTTGGTCAGCCCCAGCATTTT.

The chain uses TRBV11-2 and TRBJ1-1, with D possibly matching TRBD1 (6 bases). The CDR3 totals 14 residues. V was shortened by 0 bases and J by 4 bases, with 9 bases between the two germline ends. Germline V gene sequence: CDR1 SGHAT, CDR2 FQNNGV. The CDR3 nucleotides read TGTGCCAGCAGCTTAGATCTGGGGGCCACTGAAGCTTTCTTT. Amino acid sequence: CASSLDLGATEAFF.

The V gene is TRBV25-1, the J gene TRBJ2-1; 10 nucleotides align to TRBD1. J lost 5 bases, V lost 3 bases, and 4 bases had no gene match. Germline V gene data show CDR1 as MGHDK and CDR2 as SYGVNS. The CDR3 spans 15 residues. The CDR3 protein is CASSDGQGGDNEQFF. The CDR3, as DNA: TGTGCCAGCAGTGACGGACAGGGGGGAGACAATGAGCAGTTCTTC.

J is TRBJ1-2 and V is TRBV6-1; TRBD1 matches at 7 bases. The CDR3 runs to 14 residues. Per germline, CDR1 MNHNS and CDR2 SASEGT. With 3 bases clipped from V and 5 bases from J, the junction kept 6 bases outside the gene matches. The CDR3 nucleotides read TGTGCCAGCAGTGATTGGGGACAGACTTATGGCTACACCTTC. This codes for CASSDWGQTYGYTF.

The CDR3 spells CASSFSPGRTNRYTF. CDR3 bases: TGTGCCAGCAGTTTCTCCCCGGGCAGGACGAACCGCTACACCTTC. The chain couples TRBV6-5 to TRBJ1-2; D is unclear. Germline CDR1 and CDR2: MNHEY and SVGAGI. V was cut by 4 bases and J by 9 bases, with 21 bases left in between. The CDR3 extends over 15 amino acids.

This clone occurred once. The rearrangement uses TRBV4-1 and TRBJ1-3; no reliable D call. V lost 4 bases and J lost 4, with 20 bases in between. The CDR3 loop spans 17 amino acids. The germline V gene encodes CDR1 MGHRA and CDR2 YSYEKL. The CDR3 bases are TGCGCCAGCAGCCCACGAAGCAGCGTTTTTTCCGGAAACACCATATATTTT. As protein: CASSPRSSVFSGNTIYF.

The genes are TRBV6-5 and TRBJ2-1; TRBD2 matches at 8 bases. The CDR3 consists of 16 residues. V shed 2 bases and J 10 bases; nucleotides not matched to a gene: 13. The germline V gene has CDR1 MNHEY and CDR2 SVGAGI. The CDR3 coding sequence is TGTGCCAGCAGTTACGGTACTAGCGGAGCGGAGGGGGAGCAGTTCTTC. Translated, it gives CASSYGTSGAEGEQFF.

This chain joins TRBV4-1 and TRBJ2-2, with 12 bases fitting TRBD2. J lost 6 bases, V lost 5 bases, and 22 bases had no gene match. From germline, CDR1 is MGHRA and CDR2 YSYEKL. The CDR3 totals 21 residues. The CDR3 nucleotides read TGCGCCAGCAGCTGGAGGGATGTCAGACTAGCGGGAGTCATACCGGCCGGGGAGCTGTTTTTT. Residues: CASSWRDVRLAGVIPAGELFF.

The chain combines TRBV5-6 with TRBJ2-7, with unresolved D. Germline V CDR1 and CDR2: SGHDT, YYEEEE. The CDR3 sequence is 14 residues long. The V end lost 4 bases, the J end lost 4 bases, and 15 bases lay between the germline ends. The CDR3 DNA reads as TGTGCCAGCAGCAGACGGGCCGAGACTTACGAGCAGTACTTC. Protein: CASSRRAETYEQYF.

The chain is built from TRBV9 and TRBJ1-2; 10 positions match TRBD1. The V and J ends lost 3 bases and 7 bases, in that order; junction bases with no gene match: 12. Germline V lookup: CDR1 SGDLS, CDR2 YYNGEE. The CDR3 loop spans 16 amino acids. CDR3 nucleotides: TGTGCCAGCAGCGAGGCCCCGGGACAGGGGCGGGGTGGCTACACCTTC. Translated: CASSEAPGQGRGGYTF.

V and J are TRBV11-3 and TRBJ2-1; tentatively, D is TRBD2 (6 bases). Trimming cost V 1 base and J 9 bases, with 16 bases left between them. This CDR3 contains 15 residues. Germline V gene sequence: CDR1 SGHNT, CDR2 YENEEA. Here the CDR3 reads CASSLVLGGMGEQFF. The CDR3 nucleotides read TGTGCCAGCAGCTTAGTCCTCGGCGGGATGGGTGAGCAGTTCTTC.

V and J are TRBV9 and TRBJ2-5; maybe TRBD2 (5 bases). With the DNA end fitting TRBJ2-7 better, the J assignment may be wrong. The CDR3 has 15 amino acids. Per germline, CDR1 SGDLS and CDR2 YYNGEE. The CDR3 here is CASSPHEGYTYEQYF. For the CDR3, the DNA is TGTGCCAGCAGCCCCCACGAGGGATACACCTACGAGCAGTACTTC.

This sequence joins TRBV9 and TRBJ2-7, with 9 nucleotides matching TRBD2. The germline gives CDR1 SGDLS, CDR2 YYNGEE. The CDR3 spans 18 residues. Trimming cost V 0 bases and J 3 bases; bases outside gene matches: 13. The CDR3 DNA is TGTGCCAGCAGCGTAGGGGGACTTCTAGCGGGATTCGACTACGAGCAGTACTTC. Amino acid sequence: CASSVGGLLAGFDYEQYF.

This clone was detected once. This chain links TRBV7-3 with TRBJ2-7; TRBD1 matches at 7 bases. The germline gives CDR1 SGHTA, CDR2 FQGTGA. The CDR3 spans 12 residues. J was trimmed by 3 bases and V by 5 bases; bases with no gene match: 1. The CDR3 coding sequence is TGTGCCAGCAGCACAGGGGTCTACGAGCAGTACTTC. Protein sequence: CASSTGVYEQYF.

The chain uses TRBV5-4 and TRBJ2-1; the match to TRBD1 covers 10 bases. This CDR3 has 16 amino acids. The germline V gene has CDR1 SGHNT and CDR2 YYREEE (reference sequence). Trimming at V came to 4 bases and at J to 7 bases, leaving 11 bases not matched to a gene. This CDR3 reads CASSHPTGGVVNEQFF. The CDR3 DNA follows: TGTGCCAGCAGCCACCCGACAGGGGGCGTTGTGAATGAGCAGTTCTTC.

The V and J genes are TRBV27 and TRBJ2-7, with TRBD2 matching 11 bases. Germline V lookup: CDR1 MNHEY, CDR2 SMNVEV (reference sequence). CDR3 length: 16 amino acids. V shed 4 bases, J shed 1 base, and the junction held 6 bases outside the gene matches. The CDR3 DNA is TGTGCCAGCAGTTCTATAGCGGGAGGGAGTTCCTACGAGCAGTACTTC. It encodes CASSSIAGGSSYEQYF.

This clone was observed a single time. The V and J genes are TRBV13 and TRBJ1-2, with D tentatively TRBD1 (6 bases). The germline V gene encodes CDR1 PRHDT and CDR2 FYEKMQ (reference sequence). V dropped 6 bases and J dropped 8 bases, with 16 bases sitting between them. The length of the CDR3 is 13 residues. CDR3 region: CASSPQGLPGYTF. For the CDR3, the DNA is TGTGCCAGCAGTCCACAGGGACTACCGGGCTACACCTTC. Combining the CDR3 with reference TRBV13 and TRBJ1-2 gives the whole variable domain AAGVIQSPRHLIKEKRETATLKCYPIPRHDTVYWYQQGPGQDPQFLISFYEKMQSDKGSIPDRFSAQQFSDYHSELNMSSLELGDSALYFCASSPQGLPGYTFGSGTRLTVV.